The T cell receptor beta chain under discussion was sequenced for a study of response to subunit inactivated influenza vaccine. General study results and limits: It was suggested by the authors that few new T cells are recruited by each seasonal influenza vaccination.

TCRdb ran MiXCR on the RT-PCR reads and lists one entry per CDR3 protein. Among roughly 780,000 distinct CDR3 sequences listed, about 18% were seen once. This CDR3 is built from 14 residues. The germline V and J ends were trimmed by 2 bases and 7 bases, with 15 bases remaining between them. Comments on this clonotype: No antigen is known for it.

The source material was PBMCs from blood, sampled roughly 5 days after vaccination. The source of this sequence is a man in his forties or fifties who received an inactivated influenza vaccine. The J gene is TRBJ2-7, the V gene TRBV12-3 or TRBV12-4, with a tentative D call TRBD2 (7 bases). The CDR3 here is CASSLTGGRGEQYF. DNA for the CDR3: TGTGCCAGCAGTTTAACTGGGGGGCGGGGGGAGCAGTACTTC.